What follows are 8 T cell receptor beta chains derived from one specimen sequenced in a study of blood T cells in healthy people across ages. A sample-barcoded 5' primer and a J-beta primer mix were used in a second PCR of about 7 to 12 cycles. Using its own MiXCR run on the 5' RACE reads, TCRdb lists one record per CDR3 protein. Of about 830,000 distinct CDR3 sequences in the sample, approximately 59% were seen once. Sequencing was carried out using blood. These receptors were obtained from a man younger than 40 in good health.

This clonotype was recorded a few times. This rearrangement joins TRBV29-1 to TRBJ1-5; D unclear. V gave up 3 bases and J gave up 2 bases, with 8 bases separating them. The CDR3 sequence is 13 residues long. The germline gives CDR1 SQVTM, CDR2 ANQGSEA. CDR3 residues: CSVDEGGNQPQHF. CDR3 in DNA: TGCAGCGTTGATGAGGGTGGCAATCAGCCCCAGCATTTT.

The chain joins TRBV2 to TRBJ1-5; D remains unclear. Germline loops: CDR1 SNHLY, CDR2 FYNNEI. Trimming took 0 bases from V and 0 from J, leaving 6 bases between them. CDR3 length equals 15 residues. This CDR3 reads CASSEAPLSNQPQHF. The CDR3 DNA is TGTGCCAGCAGTGAAGCCCCACTTAGCAATCAGCCCCAGCATTTT.

The J gene is TRBJ2-7, the V gene TRBV27; 7 bases fit TRBD1. This CDR3 spans 13 amino acids. In germline, CDR1 is MNHEY, CDR2 SMNVEV (reference sequence). V lost 7 bases to trimming and J lost 3 bases; unmatched junction nucleotides: 6. This chain's CDR3 is CASTAGTDYEQYF. Here the CDR3 DNA reads TGTGCCAGCACCGCCGGGACAGACTACGAGCAGTACTTC.

This chain uses TRBV28 with TRBJ2-5; D uncertain. CDR3 length: 14 residues. The ends were cut back, 2 bases at V and 2 bases at J, with 9 bases in the middle. Germline assignment: CDR1 MDHEN and CDR2 SYDVKM. The CDR3 spells CASSLTQKQETQYF. CDR3 coding DNA: TGTGCCAGCAGTTTAACACAGAAACAAGAGACCCAGTACTTC.

This chain joins TRBV18 and TRBJ2-7; the D is unclear. The DNA end is a closer match to TRBJ2-5, so the J assignment may be wrong. From germline, CDR1 is KGHSH and CDR2 LQKENI. The CDR3 sequence is 14 residues long. Here the CDR3 DNA reads TGTGCCAGCTCACCACAGGACGCCTCAGAGACCCAGTACTTC. It yields the protein CASSPQDASETQYF.

This clonotype appeared a single time. The chain uses TRBV6-1 and TRBJ1-2; D not certain. CDR1 is MNHNS and CDR2 is SASEGT in the germline V gene. The CDR3 is 13 residues long. Trimming stripped 6 bases from V and 5 bases from J, with 13 bases between. The CDR3 region has the DNA TGTGCCAGCAGGGGGAGCGGCGATTATGGCTACACCTTC. It translates to CASRGSGDYGYTF.

The chain couples TRBV4-3 to TRBJ2-5; D is perhaps TRBD2 (5 bases). CDR3 length: 15 residues. The V and J ends lost 0 bases and 4 bases respectively, with 12 bases between them. The germline V gene has CDR1 LGHNA and CDR2 YSLEER. CDR3: CASSQDALVGETQYF. The CDR3 DNA reads TGCGCCAGCAGCCAAGACGCACTAGTGGGAGAGACCCAGTACTTC.

This clonotype turned up a few times. Here the CDR3 DNA reads TGCAGTGCTAGAGATCGGATGGTTAGCAATCAGCCCCAGCATTTT. Translation gives CSARDRMVSNQPQHF. This sequence joins TRBV20-1 and TRBJ1-5; D remains ambiguous. Germline CDR1 and CDR2: DFQATT and SNEGSKA (reference sequence). The CDR3 contains 15 residues. Trimming took off 0 bases at V and 0 bases at J, with 9 bases between the two ends.